What follows are 9 T cell receptor beta chains derived from one specimen sequenced in a study of cytomegalovirus exposure and HLA in healthy donors. Primers for the PCR totalled 60 Vbeta and 13 Jbeta. Only in-frame clones appear in the TCRdb table, and some are missing; sequencing was by immunoSEQ multiplex PCR. Seen here are 70,000 to 90,000 clones, 75% observed once, and the top ten hold about 2.2%. The material sequenced was PBMCs. Receptors originate from a man aged 35-49 years in good health and CMV-seronegative.

The V call is TRBV5-6, the J call TRBJ1-3; D unresolved. V dropped 0 bases and J dropped 0 bases, with 10 bases sitting between them. Germline V gene data show CDR1 as SGHDT and CDR2 as YYEEEE. The CDR3 consists of 16 residues. The CDR3 loop is CASSLDPGASGNTIYF. DNA of the CDR3: TGTGCCAGCAGCTTGGATCCGGGAGCCTCTGGAAACACCATATATTTT.

The rearrangement joins TRBV5-6 to TRBJ2-2; D possibly corresponds to TRBD2 (6 bases). The ends were cut back, 0 bases at V and 6 bases at J, with 12 bases in the middle. Germline assignment: CDR1 SGHDT and CDR2 YYEEEE. The CDR3 contains 15 residues. CDR3 amino acids: CASSLAGVWAGELFF. The CDR3 DNA reads TGTGCCAGCAGCTTGGCGGGGGTTTGGGCCGGGGAGCTGTTTTTT.

This sequence joins TRBV5-1 and TRBJ1-1; D possibly corresponds to TRBD1 (6 bases). V lost 0 bases and J lost 0, with 9 bases in between. From germline, CDR1 is SGHRS and CDR2 YFSETQ. This CDR3 contains 15 residues. The CDR3, as DNA: TGCGCCAGCAGCTTGGAGGGGGAGATGAACACTGAAGCTTTCTTT. Translating it yields CASSLEGEMNTEAFF.

The chain recombines TRBV7-2 with TRBJ2-7; D might be TRBD2 (6 bases). The CDR3 is 15 amino acids. V was clipped by 0 bases and J by 0 bases, with 9 bases between them. Per the germline V gene, CDR1 is SGHTA and CDR2 is FQGNSA. The CDR3 protein is CASSLAGGSSYEQYF. The CDR3 coding sequence is TGTGCCAGCAGCTTAGCGGGGGGAAGCTCCTACGAGCAGTACTTC.

In its sample, this clone was seen once. The chain carries TRBV13 and TRBJ2-7, with 7 bases matching TRBD2. After removal of 4 bases from V and 2 bases from J, the junction contained 11 bases not matched to a gene. The CDR3 is 16 amino acids. Germline loops: CDR1 PRHDT, CDR2 FYEKMQ (reference sequence). CDR3 sequence: CASSSDRSGIAYEQYF. The CDR3 nucleotides are TGTGCCAGCAGCTCCGATCGCAGCGGGATTGCCTACGAGCAGTACTTC.

This clone was recorded a few times. V and J are TRBV7-3 and TRBJ2-5; 14 bases agree with TRBD2. V gave up 5 bases and J gave up 0 bases; unmatched junction bases: 5. Germline assignment: CDR1 SGHTA and CDR2 FQGTGA. This CDR3 spans 17 amino acids. CDR3 sequence reads: CASSQGTSGGNQETQYF. The CDR3 region has the DNA TGTGCCAGCAGCCAGGGGACTAGCGGGGGTAACCAAGAGACCCAGTACTTC. The whole variable domain, filled in from reference TRBV7-3 and TRBJ2-5, reads GAGVSQTPSNKVTEKGKYVELRCDPISGHTALYWYRQSLGQGPEFLIYFQGTGAADDSGLPNDRFFAVRPEGSVSTLKIQRTERGDSAVYLCASSQGTSGGNQETQYFGPGTRLLVL.

This sequence joins TRBV6-5 and TRBJ1-3; D remains unclear. There are 13 residues in the CDR3. V dropped 6 bases and J dropped 2 bases, with 8 bases sitting between them. From germline, CDR1 is MNHEY and CDR2 SVGAGI. CDR3 loop: CASSLIPGNTIYF. The CDR3 DNA reads as TGTGCCAGCAGCCTAATCCCTGGAAACACCATATATTTT.

The gene calls are TRBV7-9 and TRBJ2-1; D call uncertain. Trimming shortened V by 1 base and J by 7 bases, and 8 bases separated the two germline ends. In germline, CDR1 is SEHNR, CDR2 FQNEAQ (reference sequence). The CDR3 length is 13 residues. CDR3 nucleotide sequence: TGTGCCAGCAGCTTAGTGTTGGAGAATGAGCAGTTCTTC. Protein sequence: CASSLVLENEQFF. The full variable domain, completed using reference TRBV7-9 and TRBJ2-1, is DTGVSQNPRHKITKRGQNVTFRCDPISEHNRLYWYRQTLGQGPEFLTYFQNEAQLEKSRLLSDRFSAERPKGSFSTLEIQRTEQGDSAMYLCASSLVLENEQFFGPGTRLTVL.

V usage is TRBV28 and J usage is TRBJ2-7; D gene ambiguous. The CDR3 runs to 12 residues. The V gene's germline CDR1 is MDHEN and CDR2 SYDVKM. V lost 2 bases and J lost 3, with 5 bases in between. This chain's CDR3 is CASSLLSYEQYF. CDR3 in DNA: TGTGCCAGCAGTTTACTAAGCTACGAGCAGTACTTC.